Listed here are 31 T cell receptor beta chains from one sample, sequenced in a study of T cell clones after liver transplantation. The method was immunoSEQ multiplex PCR; TCRdb's version includes in-frame clones alone and lacks a portion of them. The sample contains roughly 70,000 clones, around 80% of which appear only once. Here the sequenced sample was CD4+ T cells from blood, taken before liver transplant. These TCRs come from a human donor who received a liver transplant.

This rearrangement joins TRBV7-9 to TRBJ2-1; TRBD1 or TRBD2 may be the D gene (5 bases each). V gave up 2 bases and J gave up 6 bases, with 14 bases separating them. Germline V gives CDR1 SEHNR, CDR2 FQNEAQ (reference sequence). The CDR3 is 15 amino acids. The CDR3 sequence is CASSLLGELVNEQFF. DNA of the CDR3: TGTGCCAGCAGCTTACTGGGGGAACTAGTCAATGAGCAGTTCTTC.

The chain employs TRBV14 and TRBJ1-1; D gene uncertain. V lost 1 base, J lost 9 bases, and 24 bases lay in between. The CDR3 extends over 17 amino acids. The germline gives CDR1 SGHDN, CDR2 FVKESK. For the CDR3, the DNA is TGTGCCAGCAGCCAAGCCACCGGTTTCGGGCCGTCCGGAAAAGCTTTCTTT. It encodes CASSQATGFGPSGKAFF.

This rearrangement joins TRBV18 to TRBJ1-4; no clear D. Germline V lookup: CDR1 KGHSH, CDR2 LQKENI. Trimming shortened V by 6 bases and J by 6 bases, and 23 bases separated the two germline ends. The CDR3 extends over 17 amino acids. The DNA for the CDR3 is TGTGCCAGCTCCGGACTCGGGTCAACGGGGTCTGATGAAAAACTGTTTTTT. It is translated as CASSGLGSTGSDEKLFF.

As to this clone: Mismatch with germline at one junction end may stem from a read error. The chain couples TRBV2 to TRBJ2-7, with 8 positions matching TRBD1. Per germline, CDR1 SNHLY and CDR2 FYNNEI. The CDR3 contains 15 residues. For the CDR3, the DNA is TGTGCCAGCAGGTTCGGACAGGGCCTCTCCTACGAGCAGCACTTC. Translating it yields CASRFGQGLSYEQHF.

The rearrangement links TRBV9 to TRBJ2-5; a possible D gene is TRBD1 (6 bases). The CDR3 extends over 15 amino acids. V gave up 4 bases and J gave up 1 base, with 14 bases separating them. The germline V gene has CDR1 SGDLS and CDR2 YYNGEE. CDR3 amino acids: CASSPIQGPQETQYF. For the CDR3, the DNA is TGTGCCAGCAGCCCCATCCAGGGGCCCCAAGAGACCCAGTACTTC.

This chain joins TRBV5-1 and TRBJ1-1; D perhaps matches TRBD1 (5 bases). The CDR3 is made up of 14 amino acids. CDR1 is SGHRS and CDR2 is YFSETQ in the germline V gene. V was cut by 2 bases and J by 1 base, with 9 bases left in between. CDR3 in amino acids: CASSFRQPNTEAFF. As DNA, the CDR3 is TGCGCCAGCAGCTTTCGACAGCCGAACACTGAAGCTTTCTTT.

The chain couples TRBV27 to TRBJ1-5; 10 bases match TRBD1. V lost 4 bases to trimming and J lost 7 bases; unmatched junction nucleotides: 1. Germline CDR1 and CDR2: MNHEY and SMNVEV (reference sequence). The CDR3 is 13 amino acids. The CDR3 protein is CASSWDRGQPQHF. CDR3 nucleotide sequence: TGTGCCAGCAGTTGGGACAGGGGACAGCCCCAGCATTTT.

The genes are TRBV7-2 and TRBJ2-5; TRBD1 agrees at 7 bases. Germline values: CDR1 SGHTA, CDR2 FQGNSA. The J segment lost 2 bases and the V segment lost 1 base, leaving 4 bases of the junction unmatched. The CDR3 contains 15 residues. CDR3 region: CASSLVGGQQETQYF. The CDR3 region has the DNA TGTGCCAGCAGCTTAGTAGGGGGACAGCAAGAGACCCAGTACTTC.

This clone was counted between two and nine times. The chain recombines TRBV2 with TRBJ2-5; D may be TRBD1 (5 bases). Germline V gene sequence: CDR1 SNHLY, CDR2 FYNNEI. Trimming stripped 7 bases from V and 4 bases from J, with 16 bases between. CDR3 length equals 14 residues. The CDR3: CASTRQLSGETQYF. CDR3 sequence (DNA): TGTGCCAGCACCCGACAGCTCTCCGGAGAGACCCAGTACTTC.

This clone was seen a few times. J is TRBJ1-1 and V is TRBV5-1; possibly TRBD1 for D (5 bases). CDR3 size: 12 residues. V dropped 3 bases and J dropped 4 bases, with 7 bases sitting between them. Germline loops: CDR1 SGHRS, CDR2 YFSETQ. In DNA, the CDR3 is TGCGCCAGCAGCTCGGGGGTCACTGAAGCTTTCTTT. This gives the protein CASSSGVTEAFF.

This clone has a handful of counts. The chain links TRBV2 to TRBJ1-5; 9 nucleotides agree with TRBD1. After removal of 7 bases from V and 4 bases from J, the junction contained 5 bases not matched to a gene. The CDR3 covers 14 residues. Germline lookup yields CDR1 SNHLY and CDR2 FYNNEI. The CDR3 loop is CASTGTGKNQPQHF. Here the CDR3 DNA reads TGTGCCAGCACGGGGACAGGGAAGAATCAGCCCCAGCATTTT.

This clone was seen only a few times. The rearrangement uses TRBV7-9 and TRBJ1-1; no definite D call. With 5 bases removed from V and 2 bases from J, the gap between germline ends came to 12 bases. Germline values: CDR1 SEHNR, CDR2 FQNEAQ (reference sequence). The CDR3 has 14 residues. CDR3 region: CASSPRSGNTEAFF. In DNA form, the CDR3 reads TGTGCCAGCAGCCCACGATCGGGTAACACTGAAGCTTTCTTT.

V gene TRBV7-2 combines with J gene TRBJ2-7; TRBD1 aligns across 8 bases. CDR1 is SGHTA, CDR2 FQGNSA, per germline. The CDR3 extends over 14 amino acids. Trimming at V came to 5 bases and at J to 3 bases, leaving 6 bases not matched to a gene. Here the CDR3 DNA reads TGTGCCAGCAGCCTATTGGACAGGGACTACGAGCAGTACTTC. It specifies CASSLLDRDYEQYF.

This sequence joins TRBV19 and TRBJ2-1; perhaps D is TRBD1 or TRBD2 (5 bases each). There are 15 residues in the CDR3. Germline lookup yields CDR1 LNHDA and CDR2 SQIVND (reference sequence). V gave up 2 bases and J gave up 0 bases, with 8 bases separating them. CDR3 sequence: CASSIWGSSYNEQFF. In DNA form, the CDR3 reads TGTGCCAGTAGTATATGGGGGAGCTCCTACAATGAGCAGTTCTTC.

V is TRBV7-2 and J is TRBJ2-1; perhaps TRBD2 as D (5 bases). Looked up from germline, CDR1 is SGHTA and CDR2 is FQGNSA. The germline V and J ends were trimmed by 5 bases and 7 bases, with 9 bases remaining between them. The CDR3 totals 12 residues. The DNA of the CDR3 is TGTGCCAGCAGCACCTGGACTAATGAGCAGTTCTTC. Translated: CASSTWTNEQFF. The entire variable domain, with the rest obtained from reference TRBV7-2 and TRBJ2-1, is as follows: GAGVSQSPSNKVTEKGKDVELRCDPISGHTALYWYRQSLGQGLEFLIYFQGNSAPDKSGLPSDRFSAERTGGSVSTLTIQRTQQEDSAVYLCASSTWTNEQFFGPGTRLTVL.

This chain connects TRBV10-3 to TRBJ1-2; D is ambiguous. Trimming removed 6 bases at V and 4 bases at J, with 18 bases between. Per germline, CDR1 ENHRY and CDR2 SYGVKD. This CDR3 spans 15 amino acids. The CDR3 DNA reads TGTGCCATCAGCCGGACTGGGGATAGACGCTATGGCTACACCTTC. Its translation is CAISRTGDRRYGYTF.

The gene calls are TRBV5-1 and TRBJ2-7, with D possibly matching TRBD1 (6 bases). The germline V gene has CDR1 SGHRS and CDR2 YFSETQ. This CDR3 comprises 16 residues. Trimming left V 2 bases short and J 0 bases short, with 15 bases between. The CDR3 protein is CASSLTSGTYSYEQYF. CDR3 DNA: TGCGCCAGCAGCTTAACTTCCGGGACATACTCCTACGAGCAGTACTTC.

The chain recombines TRBV7-8 with TRBJ1-4; D remains ambiguous. Germline CDR1 and CDR2: SGHVS and FQNEAQ. The CDR3 has 13 amino acids. The germline V and J ends were trimmed by 5 bases and 8 bases, with 12 bases remaining between them. The CDR3 nucleotides read TGTGCCAGCAGCAGCAGACTCCAGGAAAAACTGTTTTTT. This sequence encodes CASSSRLQEKLFF. Supplemented by reference TRBV7-8 and TRBJ1-4, the full variable domain reads GAGVSQSPRYKVAKRGQDVALRCDPISGHVSLFWYQQALGQGPEFLTYFQNEAQLDKSGLPSDRFFAERPEGSVSTLKIQRTQQEDSAVYLCASSSRLQEKLFFGSGTQLSVL.

This rearrangement joins TRBV6-1 to TRBJ2-4, with 9 bases identical to TRBD2. Germline V CDR1 and CDR2: MNHNS, SASEGT. The CDR3 has 17 residues. The V segment lost 2 bases and the J segment 1 base; nucleotides outside the gene matches: 6. The CDR3 sequence is CASSEYSGSRAKNIQYF. In DNA, the CDR3 is TGTGCCAGCAGTGAATATAGCGGGAGTAGGGCCAAAAACATTCAGTACTTC.

The chain is built from TRBV28 and TRBJ1-2; 7 bases are shared with TRBD1. V dropped 6 bases and J dropped 2; count of bases not matched to a gene: 9. The CDR3 has 15 residues. Per germline, CDR1 MDHEN and CDR2 SYDVKM. CDR3 loop: CASRSQGTSNYGYTF. For the CDR3, the DNA is TGTGCCAGCAGATCACAGGGGACCTCAAACTATGGCTACACCTTC.

The table lists this clone with a count of one. The V gene is TRBV7-2, the J gene TRBJ2-1; tentative D call: TRBD2 (6 bases). This CDR3 is built from 15 residues. Per the germline V gene, CDR1 is SGHTA and CDR2 is FQGNSA. V was pared by 5 bases and J by 1 base, with 12 bases between. Here the CDR3 reads CASSLQTSSYNEQFF. The CDR3 bases are TGTGCCAGCAGCCTCCAGACTAGTTCCTACAATGAGCAGTTCTTC.

The chain uses TRBV4-1 and TRBJ1-1, with no clear D. There are 17 residues in the CDR3. From germline, CDR1 is MGHRA and CDR2 YSYEKL. The V end was cut by 4 bases, the J end by 1 base, with 19 bases between. CDR3 DNA sequence: TGCGCCAGCAGCCCGGGCGGGAGACTTTGGAGGAACACTGAAGCTTTCTTT. Amino acids: CASSPGGRLWRNTEAFF.

This clone was picked up one time. The chain couples TRBV11-2 to TRBJ1-1; D not resolved. The CDR3 consists of 13 residues. V lost 5 bases and J lost 5, with 12 bases in between. Looked up from germline, CDR1 is SGHAT and CDR2 is FQNNGV. As DNA, the CDR3 is TGTGCCAGCAGCCAAGCGGGAGGTACTGAAGCTTTCTTT. This gives the protein CASSQAGGTEAFF.

The chain carries TRBV7-2 and TRBJ2-5, with 8 bases matching TRBD2. The CDR3 is 17 amino acids. The germline gives CDR1 SGHTA, CDR2 FQGNSA. V trimming: 5 bases; J trimming: 0 bases; junction bases outside the gene matches: 11. The CDR3 is CASSRRGRGRYQETQYF. CDR3 bases: TGTGCCAGCAGCAGAAGGGGTCGCGGGAGGTACCAAGAGACCCAGTACTTC. Full variable domain (missing parts from reference TRBV7-2 and TRBJ2-5): GAGVSQSPSNKVTEKGKDVELRCDPISGHTALYWYRQSLGQGLEFLIYFQGNSAPDKSGLPSDRFSAERTGGSVSTLTIQRTQQEDSAVYLCASSRRGRGRYQETQYFGPGTRLLVL.

The rearrangement links TRBV2 to TRBJ2-7, with a weak D call TRBD2 (6 bases). CDR1 and CDR2 (germline): SNHLY, FYNNEI. V was clipped by 3 bases and J by 3 bases, with 12 bases between them. The CDR3 length is 14 residues. The DNA for the CDR3 is TGTGCCAGCAGTGAGGAAAAGGGACTCTACGAGCAGTACTTC. It translates to CASSEEKGLYEQYF. Combining the CDR3 with reference TRBV2 and TRBJ2-7 gives the whole variable domain EPEVTQTPSHQVTQMGQEVILRCVPISNHLYFYWYRQILGQKVEFLVSFYNNEISEKSEIFDDQFSVERPDGSNFTLKIRSTKLEDSAMYFCASSEEKGLYEQYFGPGTRLTVT.

V and J are TRBV16 and TRBJ1-3, with a weak D call TRBD1 (5 bases). The germline V gene encodes CDR1 KGHSY and CDR2 FQNENV. CDR3 length: 15 residues. V was clipped by 5 bases and J by 0 bases, with 11 bases between them. As DNA, the CDR3 is TGTGCCAGCAGCTATACAGGATACTCTGGAAACACCATATATTTT. This codes for CASSYTGYSGNTIYF.

CDR3: CASSDGGGAQYF. As DNA, the CDR3 is TGTGCCAGCAGCGACGGAGGGGGGGCCCAGTACTTC. The chain carries TRBV9 and TRBJ2-5, with D possibly TRBD2 on 7 matching bases. Trimming removed 3 bases at V and 9 bases at J, with 12 bases between. CDR3 length equals 12 residues. Germline CDR1 SGDLS, CDR2 YYNGEE.

The chain has TRBV5-3 and TRBJ2-4; TRBD2 is a possible D gene (6 bases). TRBV5-3 falls under the ORF class, with uncertain function. CDR3 length: 18 amino acids. The V end was cut by 1 base, the J end by 4 bases, with 21 bases between. The chain's CDR3 is CARSLSLRDSSSKNIQYF. Here the CDR3 DNA reads TGTGCCAGAAGCTTGAGTCTCCGGGACTCCTCATCTAAAAACATTCAGTACTTC.

The chain couples TRBV7-8 to TRBJ1-2; D is unclear. Germline V gene sequence: CDR1 SGHVS, CDR2 FQNEAQ. Trimming took off 3 bases at V and 3 bases at J, with 8 bases between the two ends. This CDR3 is 13 amino acids long. The CDR3 protein is CASSFSSDYGYTF. CDR3 in DNA: TGTGCCAGCAGCTTCTCGAGCGACTATGGCTACACCTTC.

The chain links TRBV6-1 to TRBJ1-1; 10 bases are shared with TRBD1. The CDR3 is made up of 19 amino acids. Germline values: CDR1 MNHNS, CDR2 SASEGT. Trimming took 1 base from V and 1 from J; bases not matched to a gene: 12. This CDR3 reads CASSEGDRGRTLQNTEAFF. The CDR3 bases are TGTGCCAGCAGTGAAGGAGACAGGGGGCGGACGCTACAGAACACTGAAGCTTTCTTT.

J is TRBJ2-2 and V is TRBV23-1; 13 bases fit TRBD2. TRBV23-1 qualifies as an ORF whose function is uncertain. The CDR3 covers 19 residues. J gave up 5 bases and V 3 bases, and 12 bases lay outside the gene matches. CDR3 region: CASSQLLLAGGRRTGELFF. CDR3 nucleotide sequence: TGCGCCAGCAGTCAGCTACTACTAGCGGGAGGGCGTCGGACCGGGGAGCTGTTTTTT.